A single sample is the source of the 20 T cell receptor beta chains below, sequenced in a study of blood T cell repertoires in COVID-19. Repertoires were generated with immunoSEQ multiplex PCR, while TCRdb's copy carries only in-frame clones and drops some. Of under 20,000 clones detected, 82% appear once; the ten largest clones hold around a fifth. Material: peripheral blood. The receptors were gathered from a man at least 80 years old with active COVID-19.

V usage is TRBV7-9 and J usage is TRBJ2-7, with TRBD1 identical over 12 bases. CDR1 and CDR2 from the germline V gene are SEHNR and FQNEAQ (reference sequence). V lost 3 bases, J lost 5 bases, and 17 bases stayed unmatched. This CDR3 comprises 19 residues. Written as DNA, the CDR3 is TGTGCCAGCAGCTTCGCCGGGACAGGGGGCCAACTACTACTACACGAGCAGTACTTC. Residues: CASSFAGTGGQLLLHEQYF.

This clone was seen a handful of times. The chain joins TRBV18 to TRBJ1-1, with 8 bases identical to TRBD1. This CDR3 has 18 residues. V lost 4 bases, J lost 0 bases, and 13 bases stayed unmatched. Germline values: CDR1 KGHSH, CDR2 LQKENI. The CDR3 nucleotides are TGTGCCAGCTCACGGGACAGGTCGGTCTCTTTTGTGAACACTGAAGCTTTCTTT. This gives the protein CASSRDRSVSFVNTEAFF.

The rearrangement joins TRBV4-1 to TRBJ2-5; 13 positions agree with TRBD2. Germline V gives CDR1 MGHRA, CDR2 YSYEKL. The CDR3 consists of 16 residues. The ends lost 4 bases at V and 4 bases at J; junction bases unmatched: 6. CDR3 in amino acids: CASSPTSGREGETQYF. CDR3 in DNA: TGCGCCAGCAGCCCAACTAGCGGGAGGGAGGGAGAGACCCAGTACTTC.

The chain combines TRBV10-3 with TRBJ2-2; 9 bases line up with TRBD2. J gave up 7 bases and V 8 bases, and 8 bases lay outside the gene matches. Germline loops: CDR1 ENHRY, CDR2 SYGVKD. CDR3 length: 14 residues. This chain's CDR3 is CAIGEREVSGELFF. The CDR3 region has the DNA TGTGCCATCGGGGAGCGGGAGGTTAGCGGGGAGCTGTTTTTT.

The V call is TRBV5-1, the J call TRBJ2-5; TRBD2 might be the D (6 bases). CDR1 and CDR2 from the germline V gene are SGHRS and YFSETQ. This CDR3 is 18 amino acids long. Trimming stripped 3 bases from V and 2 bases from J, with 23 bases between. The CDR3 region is CASSSSVFSTGGQETQYF. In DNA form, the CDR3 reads TGCGCCAGCAGCTCTAGCGTTTTCTCTACAGGTGGGCAAGAGACCCAGTACTTC.

The CDR3 region has the DNA TGTGCCAGCAGTAAAGGGGCGGCAGATACGCAGTATTTT. Encoded protein: CASSKGAADTQYF. V usage is TRBV25-1 and J usage is TRBJ2-3, with D perhaps matching TRBD1 (5 bases). V dropped 5 bases and J dropped 4 bases, with 10 bases sitting between them. The CDR3 sequence is 13 residues long. CDR1 is MGHDK, CDR2 SYGVNS, per germline.

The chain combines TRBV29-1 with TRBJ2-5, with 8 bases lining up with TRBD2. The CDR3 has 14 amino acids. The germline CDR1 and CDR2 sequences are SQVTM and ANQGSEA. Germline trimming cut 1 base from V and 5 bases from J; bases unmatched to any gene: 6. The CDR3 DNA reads TGCAGCGTTGAAGCGAGCGGGAGCACCGAGACCCAGTACTTC. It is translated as CSVEASGSTETQYF.

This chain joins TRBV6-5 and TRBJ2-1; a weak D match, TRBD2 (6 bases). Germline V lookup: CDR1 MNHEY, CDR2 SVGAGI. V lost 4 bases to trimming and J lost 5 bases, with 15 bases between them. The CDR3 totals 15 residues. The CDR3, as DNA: TGTGCCAGCAGTTCGCTAGGAGGGGTAAACAATGAGCAGTTCTTC. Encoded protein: CASSSLGGVNNEQFF.

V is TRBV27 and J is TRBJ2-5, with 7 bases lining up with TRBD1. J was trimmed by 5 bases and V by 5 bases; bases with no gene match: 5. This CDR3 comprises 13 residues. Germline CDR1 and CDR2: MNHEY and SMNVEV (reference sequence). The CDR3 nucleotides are TGTGCCAGCAGTCATAGGGGGCGGGAGACCCAGTACTTC. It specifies CASSHRGRETQYF.

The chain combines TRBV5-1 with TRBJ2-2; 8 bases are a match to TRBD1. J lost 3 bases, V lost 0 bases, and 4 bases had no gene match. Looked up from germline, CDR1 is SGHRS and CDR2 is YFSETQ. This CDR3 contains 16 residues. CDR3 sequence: CASSLGPTGDTGELFF. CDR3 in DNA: TGCGCCAGCAGCTTGGGACCGACAGGGGACACCGGGGAGCTGTTTTTT.

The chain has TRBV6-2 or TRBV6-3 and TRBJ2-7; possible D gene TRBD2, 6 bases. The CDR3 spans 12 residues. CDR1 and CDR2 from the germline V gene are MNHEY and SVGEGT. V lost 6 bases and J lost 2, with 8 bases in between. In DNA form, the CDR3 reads TGTGCCAGCAGCCGCGGGGCCTACGAGCAGTACTTC. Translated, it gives CASSRGAYEQYF.

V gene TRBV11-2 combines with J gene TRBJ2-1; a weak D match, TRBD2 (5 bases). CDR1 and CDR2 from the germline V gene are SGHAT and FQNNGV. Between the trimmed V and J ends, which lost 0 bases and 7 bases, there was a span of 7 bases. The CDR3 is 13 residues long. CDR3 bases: TGTGCCAGCAGCTTAGAGCCGGGGAATGAGCAGTTCTTC. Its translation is CASSLEPGNEQFF.

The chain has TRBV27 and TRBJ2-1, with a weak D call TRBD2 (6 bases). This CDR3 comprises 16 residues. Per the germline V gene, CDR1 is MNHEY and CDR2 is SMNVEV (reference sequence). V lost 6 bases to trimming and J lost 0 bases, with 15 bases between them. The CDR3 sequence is CASSAFTGSSYNEQFF. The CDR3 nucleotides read TGTGCCAGCAGCGCTTTTACCGGGAGCTCCTACAATGAGCAGTTCTTC.

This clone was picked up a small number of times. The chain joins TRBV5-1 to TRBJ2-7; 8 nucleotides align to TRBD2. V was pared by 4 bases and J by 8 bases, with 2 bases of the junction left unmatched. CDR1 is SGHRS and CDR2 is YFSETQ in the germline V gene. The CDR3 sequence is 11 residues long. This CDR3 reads CASSAGGQQYF. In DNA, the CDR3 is TGCGCCAGCAGCGCGGGAGGACAGCAGTACTTC.

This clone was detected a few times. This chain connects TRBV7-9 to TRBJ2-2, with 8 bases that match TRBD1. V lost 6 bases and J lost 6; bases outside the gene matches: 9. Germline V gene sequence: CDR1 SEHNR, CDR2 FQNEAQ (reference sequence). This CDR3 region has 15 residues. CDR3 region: CASSSGQGRSGELFF. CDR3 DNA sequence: TGTGCCAGCAGTTCAGGACAGGGAAGGTCCGGGGAGCTGTTTTTT.

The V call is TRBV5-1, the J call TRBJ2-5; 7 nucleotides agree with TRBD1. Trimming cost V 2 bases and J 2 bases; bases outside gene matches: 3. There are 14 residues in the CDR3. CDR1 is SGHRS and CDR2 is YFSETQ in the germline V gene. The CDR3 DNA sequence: TGCGCCAGCAGCTTACAGGGGATACAAGAGACCCAGTACTTC. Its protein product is CASSLQGIQETQYF. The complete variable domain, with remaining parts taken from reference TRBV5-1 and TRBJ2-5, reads KAGVTQTPRYLIKTRGQQVTLSCSPISGHRSVSWYQQTPGQGLQFLFEYFSETQRNKGNFPGRFSGRQFSNSRSEMNVSTLELGDSALYLCASSLQGIQETQYFGPGTRLLVL.

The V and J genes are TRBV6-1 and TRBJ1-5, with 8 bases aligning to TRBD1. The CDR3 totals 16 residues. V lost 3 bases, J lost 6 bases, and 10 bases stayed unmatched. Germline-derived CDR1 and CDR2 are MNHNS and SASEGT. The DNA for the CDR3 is TGTGCCAGCAGTGATCCCTTGACAGGGGTGGCTCAGCCCCAGCATTTT. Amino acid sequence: CASSDPLTGVAQPQHF.

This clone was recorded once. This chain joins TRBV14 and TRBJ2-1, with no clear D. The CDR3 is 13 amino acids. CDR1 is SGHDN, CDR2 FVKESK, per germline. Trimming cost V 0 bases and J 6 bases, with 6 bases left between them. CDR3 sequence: CASSQDEPNEQFF. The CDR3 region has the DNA TGTGCCAGCAGCCAAGACGAGCCCAATGAGCAGTTCTTC.

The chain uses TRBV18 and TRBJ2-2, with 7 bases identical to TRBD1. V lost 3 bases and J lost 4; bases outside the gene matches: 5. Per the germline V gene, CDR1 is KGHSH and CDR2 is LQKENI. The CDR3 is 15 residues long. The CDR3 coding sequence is TGTGCCAGCTCACCGACAGGGTCCGGCACCGGGGAGCTGTTTTTT. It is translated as CASSPTGSGTGELFF. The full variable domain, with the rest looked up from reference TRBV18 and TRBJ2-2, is NAGVMQNPRHLVRRRGQEARLRCSPMKGHSHVYWYRQLPEEGLKFMVYLQKENIIDESGMPKERFSAEFPKEGPSILRIQQVVRGDSAAYFCASSPTGSGTGELFFGEGSRLTVL.

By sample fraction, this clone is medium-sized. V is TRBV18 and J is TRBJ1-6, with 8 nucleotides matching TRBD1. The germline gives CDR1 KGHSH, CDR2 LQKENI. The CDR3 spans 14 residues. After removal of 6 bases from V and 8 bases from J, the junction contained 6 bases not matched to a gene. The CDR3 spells CASSPSGGYSPLHF. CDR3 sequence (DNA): TGTGCCAGCTCGCCTTCAGGGGGCTATTCACCCCTCCACTTT.